Listed below are T cell receptor beta chains from one sample, sequenced in a study of control samples from healthy donors and cancer patients. Method: immunoSEQ multiplex PCR; TCRdb's copy keeps in-frame clones and lacks some. The sample's table shows about 190,000 clones. Sequenced material: blood. These receptors were collected from a woman under 40 in good health. CDR3s include the opening cysteine and the closing phenylalanine or tryptophan. D genes are given only for firm matches.

CDR3nt,CDR3aa,j_gene,v_gene,d_gene
TGCGCCAGCAGTGATCCAGGACAGGGGAATTCTGAAGCTTTCTTT,CASSDPGQGNSEAFF,TRBJ1-1,TRBV10-1,TRBD1
TGTGCCAGCAGTTTAAAAGGGGAAGGCTACGAGCAGTACTTC,CASSLKGEGYEQYF,TRBJ2-7,TRBV27,NA
TGTGCCAGCAGGGGCAGGCGGGGCTCCTATAATTCACCCCTCCACTTT,CASRGRRGSYNSPLHF,TRBJ1-6,TRBV3-1/TRBV3-2,NA
TGCGCCAGCAGCTTCGAATGGAACGCTGAAGCTTTCTTT,CASSFEWNAEAFF,TRBJ1-1,TRBV5-1,NA
TGTGCCGGCATGGGACAGCAGAACACCAGGGAGCTGTTTTTT,CAGMGQQNTRELFF,TRBJ2-2,TRBV7-2,TRBD1
TGTGCCAGCAGTTACGTTGGGCAGTCCTACGAGCAGTACTTC,CASSYVGQSYEQYF,TRBJ2-7,TRBV6-2/TRBV6-3,NA
TGTGCCAGCAGCTCAGGACTAGCGGGGGGGCCGTACAATGAGCAGTTCTTC,CASSSGLAGGPYNEQFF,TRBJ2-1,TRBV5-6,TRBD2
TGCACCAGCAGCCAAGAGGGGGGGGACCTAGGGGAGACCCAGTACTTC,CTSSQEGGDLGETQYF,TRBJ2-5,TRBV1,NA
TGTGCCAGCAGCTTAGATGACAGGGCCGGCTACACCTTC,CASSLDDRAGYTF,TRBJ1-2,TRBV7-9,TRBD1
TGCGCCAGCAGCCTTCGTTCAGTTAGCTCGAGCGGGCCAGATACGCAGTATTTT,CASSLRSVSSSGPDTQYF,TRBJ2-3,TRBV4-1,NA
TGTGCCAGCGGGTTTGGGGGGTTGCAGCCCCAGCATTTT,CASGFGGLQPQHF,TRBJ1-5,TRBV18,NA
TGTGCCAGCAGTGAGACGTTGGGGACTGAAGCTTTCTTT,CASSETLGTEAFF,TRBJ1-1,TRBV6-4,NA
TGTGCCAGCATGTCCAGGGACAGGGGCACAGATACGCAGTATTTT,CASMSRDRGTDTQYF,TRBJ2-3,TRBV2,TRBD1
TGTGCCAGTCGCGGGGGCGCCGGGAGGATAAATCAGCCCCAGCATTTT,CASRGGAGRINQPQHF,TRBJ1-5,TRBV19,NA
TGTGCCAGCACCCGGGCCTCTCAACCGGATACGCAGTATTTT,CASTRASQPDTQYF,TRBJ2-3,TRBV5-5,NA
TGTGCCAGCAGCTCCGAGGTGTATAATTCACCCCTCCACTTT,CASSSEVYNSPLHF,TRBJ1-6,TRBV7-9,NA
TGCGCCAGCAGCCGGAGGGCGAACACTGAAGCTTTCTTT,CASSRRANTEAFF,TRBJ1-1,TRBV4-3,NA
TGTGCCAGCGGGGGACAGGGGCATCAGCCCCAGCATTTT,CASGGQGHQPQHF,TRBJ1-5,TRBV27,TRBD1
TGTGCCAGCAGTCTACAGGTCCAGCCCCAGCATTTT,CASSLQVQPQHF,TRBJ1-5,TRBV6-5,NA
TGTGCCAGCAGCGTAGGCGCTAGCGGGGCAGATACGCAGTATTTT,CASSVGASGADTQYF,TRBJ2-3,TRBV9,TRBD2
TGCGCCAGCAGCTTGGGACAGGTAATCACTGAAGCTTTCTTT,CASSLGQVITEAFF,TRBJ1-1,TRBV5-1,NA
TGTGCCAGCAGCGTAGGGGGAAACACCATATATTTT,CASSVGGNTIYF,TRBJ1-3,TRBV9,NA
TGTGCCAGCAGCGACGTAGGGACAGGGACGGAAAAACTGTTTTTT,CASSDVGTGTEKLFF,TRBJ1-4,TRBV6-5,TRBD1
TGTGCCAGCAGCTTAGGGGGGAACCCCAATCAGCCCCAGCATTTT,CASSLGGNPNQPQHF,TRBJ1-5,TRBV11-2,NA
TGTGCCAGCAGTTCGCGCAAGGGCTACGAGCAGTACTTC,CASSSRKGYEQYF,TRBJ2-7,TRBV6-2/TRBV6-3,NA
TGTGCCCGCGGGGGGGAGAGCACAGATACGCAGTATTTT,CARGGESTDTQYF,TRBJ2-3,TRBV27,TRBD2
TGTGCCAGCAGCATTGGACAGGGGGCGACCTACGAGCAGTACTTC,CASSIGQGATYEQYF,TRBJ2-7,TRBV5-5,TRBD1
TGTGCCAGCAGTTTCGACCACCCGGCCTACGAGCAGTACTTC,CASSFDHPAYEQYF,TRBJ2-7,TRBV28,NA
TGTGCCAGCAGTCGTCGGGAGGAACATTCACCCCTCCACTTT,CASSRREEHSPLHF,TRBJ1-6,TRBV6-5,NA
TGTGCCAGCAGCCAAGTTCCCAGGCGTAATGAAAAACTGTTTTTT,CASSQVPRRNEKLFF,TRBJ1-4,TRBV3-1/TRBV3-2,NA
TGCAGCATATCCCAGGGGGCATTTAGCGGGCAGTACTTC,CSISQGAFSGQYF,TRBJ2-7,TRBV29-1,TRBD1
TGTGCCAGCGCAACAGGGTACTTTTTTAACTATGGCTACACCTTC,CASATGYFFNYGYTF,TRBJ1-2,TRBV28,NA
TGTGCCAGTAGTATCTCGAGGGATCGTAGCAATCAGCCCCAGCATTTT,CASSISRDRSNQPQHF,TRBJ1-5,TRBV19,NA
TGTGCCAGCAGCTTTGATGACAGGGTAGGCTACACCTTC,CASSFDDRVGYTF,TRBJ1-2,TRBV28,TRBD1
TGTGCCATCAGTGAGTCTGATTTGGGGCCCCAGCATTTT,CAISESDLGPQHF,TRBJ1-5,TRBV10-3,NA
TGTGCCAGCAGTGGACCGACAGGGTGGGGCACTGAAGCTTTCTTT,CASSGPTGWGTEAFF,TRBJ1-1,TRBV2,TRBD1
TGTGCCAGCAGTCTAACCCGACAGTATGGCTACACCTTC,CASSLTRQYGYTF,TRBJ1-2,TRBV2,NA
TGTGCCAGCAGAGACGAGCCCCCGGGGGGGCCCCAAGAGACCCAGTACTTC,CASRDEPPGGPQETQYF,TRBJ2-5,TRBV21-1,NA
TGCGCCAGCAGCCCCAGCCTCGTATTAGATGGCTACACCTTC,CASSPSLVLDGYTF,TRBJ1-2,TRBV5-1,NA
TGTGCCAGCAGTTTCTTGGGAGAGACCCAGTACTTC,CASSFLGETQYF,TRBJ2-5,TRBV12-3/TRBV12-4,NA
TGTGCCAGCAGCAGAGTGCTTGGCTACACCTTC,CASSRVLGYTF,TRBJ1-2,TRBV9,NA